These 7 T cell receptor beta chains share one sample of origin, sequenced in a study of blood T cells in healthy people across ages. PCR was performed a second time for about 7 to 11 cycles using a sample-barcoded 5' primer and a J-beta primer mix. TCRdb reanalysed the 5' RACE reads using MiXCR and keeps one entry per CDR3 protein. The table records hundreds of thousands of distinct CDR3 sequences, about 30% of them present only once. Sequenced input: blood. The source of these receptors is a woman aged 80 or over in good health.

This clonotype was counted many times. The chain couples TRBV21-1 to TRBJ1-1. TRBV21-1 is an annotated pseudogene. The CDR3 is 9 residues long. The CDR3 nucleotides read TGTGCCAGCGACAGTGAAGCTTTCTTT. Translated: CASDSEAFF.

A note on this clonotype: The junction does not match germline at one end; this may be a read error. This chain joins TRBV14 and TRBJ2-2; 7 bases are shared with TRBD1. Germline V gives CDR1 SGHDN, CDR2 FVKESK. The CDR3 spans 17 residues. In nucleotides, the CDR3 is TGTGCCAGCAGCCGTTTGGGGACAGCCCTGAACTCCGGGGAGCTGTTTTTT. Protein product: CASSRLGTALNSGELFF.

In its sample, this clonotype was seen many times. The chain carries TRBV9 and TRBJ2-5, with TRBD2 matching over 11 bases. The CDR3 consists of 17 residues. CDR1 and CDR2 (germline): SGDLS, YYNGEE. Trimming at V came to 4 bases and at J to 1 base, leaving 9 bases not matched to a gene. CDR3 DNA sequence: TGTGCCAGCAGCCTAGGGGCTAGCGGGGGGATCCAAGAGACCCAGTACTTC. This gives the protein CASSLGASGGIQETQYF.

In the case of this clonotype: Being one base from a much bigger clone, this may be a read error. The genes are TRBV30 and TRBJ2-1, with D tentatively TRBD2 (5 bases). V lost 0 bases and J 8 bases, leaving 20 bases between the germline ends. Germline CDR1 and CDR2: GTSNPN and SVGIG (reference sequence). CDR3 length: 16 amino acids. The CDR3 here is CAWSVSRTPRRDEQFF. The CDR3 DNA is TGTGCCTGGAGTGTCTCTCGGACTCCCCGCCGCGATGAGCAGTTCTTC. Looking up the rest from reference TRBV30 and TRBJ2-1 gives the full variable domain: SQTIHQWPATLVQPVGSPLSLECTVEGTSNPNLYWYRQAAGRGLQLLFYSVGIGQISSEVPQNLSASRPQDRQFILSSKKLLLSDSGFYLCAWSVSRTPRRDEQFFGPGTRLTVL.

The genes are TRBV24-1 and TRBJ1-5; a possible D gene is TRBD1 (5 bases). There are 15 residues in the CDR3. The V and J ends lost 4 bases and 2 bases respectively, with 11 bases between them. Germline values: CDR1 KGHDR, CDR2 SFDVKD. CDR3 sequence: CATSEGGKGNQPQHF. As DNA, the CDR3 is TGTGCCACCAGTGAGGGGGGGAAGGGCAATCAGCCCCAGCATTTT.

In this sample, this clonotype turned up many times. The chain joins TRBV7-9 to TRBJ1-1; possibly TRBD1 for D (5 bases). The CDR3 is made up of 16 amino acids. CDR1 is SEHNR and CDR2 is FQNEAQ in the germline V gene (reference sequence). The V gene lost 4 bases and the J gene lost 3 bases, with 18 bases spanning the gap. Here the CDR3 reads CASSSRQIPLDTEAFF. The CDR3 coding sequence is TGTGCCAGCAGCTCGCGACAGATACCCTTGGACACTGAAGCTTTCTTT. The full variable domain, its missing parts supplied by reference TRBV7-9 and TRBJ1-1, is DTGVSQNPRHKITKRGQNVTFRCDPISEHNRLYWYRQTLGQGPEFLTYFQNEAQLEKSRLLSDRFSAERPKGSFSTLEIQRTEQGDSAMYLCASSSRQIPLDTEAFFGQGTRLTVV.

This clonotype showed up many times. The V and J genes are TRBV4-3 and TRBJ1-5; no firm D call. Looked up from germline, CDR1 is LGHNA and CDR2 is YSLEER. CDR3 length: 15 amino acids. V lost 0 bases and J lost 9, with 15 bases in between. The CDR3 DNA sequence: TGCGCCAGCAGCCAAGATTTAGGGAAGGGTGGGCCCCAGCATTTT. The encoded protein is CASSQDLGKGGPQHF.